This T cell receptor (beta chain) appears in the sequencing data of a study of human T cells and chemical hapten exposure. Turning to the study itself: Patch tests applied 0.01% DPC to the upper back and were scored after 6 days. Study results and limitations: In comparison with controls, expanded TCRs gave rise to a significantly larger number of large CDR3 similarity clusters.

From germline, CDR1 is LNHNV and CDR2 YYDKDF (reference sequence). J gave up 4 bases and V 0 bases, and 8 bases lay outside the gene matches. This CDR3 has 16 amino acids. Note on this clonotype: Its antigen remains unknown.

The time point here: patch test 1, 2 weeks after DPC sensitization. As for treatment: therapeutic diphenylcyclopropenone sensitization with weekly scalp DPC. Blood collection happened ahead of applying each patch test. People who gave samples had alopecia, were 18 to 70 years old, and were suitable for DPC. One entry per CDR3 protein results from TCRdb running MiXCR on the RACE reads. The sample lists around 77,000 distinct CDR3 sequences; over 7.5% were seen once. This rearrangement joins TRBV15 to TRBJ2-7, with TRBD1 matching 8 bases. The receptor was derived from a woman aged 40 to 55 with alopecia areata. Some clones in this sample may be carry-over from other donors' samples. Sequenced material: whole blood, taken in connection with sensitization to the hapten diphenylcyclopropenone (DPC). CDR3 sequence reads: CATSRESGQAEYEQYF. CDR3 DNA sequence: TGTGCCACCAGCAGAGAGTCGGGACAGGCTGAGTACGAGCAGTACTTC.